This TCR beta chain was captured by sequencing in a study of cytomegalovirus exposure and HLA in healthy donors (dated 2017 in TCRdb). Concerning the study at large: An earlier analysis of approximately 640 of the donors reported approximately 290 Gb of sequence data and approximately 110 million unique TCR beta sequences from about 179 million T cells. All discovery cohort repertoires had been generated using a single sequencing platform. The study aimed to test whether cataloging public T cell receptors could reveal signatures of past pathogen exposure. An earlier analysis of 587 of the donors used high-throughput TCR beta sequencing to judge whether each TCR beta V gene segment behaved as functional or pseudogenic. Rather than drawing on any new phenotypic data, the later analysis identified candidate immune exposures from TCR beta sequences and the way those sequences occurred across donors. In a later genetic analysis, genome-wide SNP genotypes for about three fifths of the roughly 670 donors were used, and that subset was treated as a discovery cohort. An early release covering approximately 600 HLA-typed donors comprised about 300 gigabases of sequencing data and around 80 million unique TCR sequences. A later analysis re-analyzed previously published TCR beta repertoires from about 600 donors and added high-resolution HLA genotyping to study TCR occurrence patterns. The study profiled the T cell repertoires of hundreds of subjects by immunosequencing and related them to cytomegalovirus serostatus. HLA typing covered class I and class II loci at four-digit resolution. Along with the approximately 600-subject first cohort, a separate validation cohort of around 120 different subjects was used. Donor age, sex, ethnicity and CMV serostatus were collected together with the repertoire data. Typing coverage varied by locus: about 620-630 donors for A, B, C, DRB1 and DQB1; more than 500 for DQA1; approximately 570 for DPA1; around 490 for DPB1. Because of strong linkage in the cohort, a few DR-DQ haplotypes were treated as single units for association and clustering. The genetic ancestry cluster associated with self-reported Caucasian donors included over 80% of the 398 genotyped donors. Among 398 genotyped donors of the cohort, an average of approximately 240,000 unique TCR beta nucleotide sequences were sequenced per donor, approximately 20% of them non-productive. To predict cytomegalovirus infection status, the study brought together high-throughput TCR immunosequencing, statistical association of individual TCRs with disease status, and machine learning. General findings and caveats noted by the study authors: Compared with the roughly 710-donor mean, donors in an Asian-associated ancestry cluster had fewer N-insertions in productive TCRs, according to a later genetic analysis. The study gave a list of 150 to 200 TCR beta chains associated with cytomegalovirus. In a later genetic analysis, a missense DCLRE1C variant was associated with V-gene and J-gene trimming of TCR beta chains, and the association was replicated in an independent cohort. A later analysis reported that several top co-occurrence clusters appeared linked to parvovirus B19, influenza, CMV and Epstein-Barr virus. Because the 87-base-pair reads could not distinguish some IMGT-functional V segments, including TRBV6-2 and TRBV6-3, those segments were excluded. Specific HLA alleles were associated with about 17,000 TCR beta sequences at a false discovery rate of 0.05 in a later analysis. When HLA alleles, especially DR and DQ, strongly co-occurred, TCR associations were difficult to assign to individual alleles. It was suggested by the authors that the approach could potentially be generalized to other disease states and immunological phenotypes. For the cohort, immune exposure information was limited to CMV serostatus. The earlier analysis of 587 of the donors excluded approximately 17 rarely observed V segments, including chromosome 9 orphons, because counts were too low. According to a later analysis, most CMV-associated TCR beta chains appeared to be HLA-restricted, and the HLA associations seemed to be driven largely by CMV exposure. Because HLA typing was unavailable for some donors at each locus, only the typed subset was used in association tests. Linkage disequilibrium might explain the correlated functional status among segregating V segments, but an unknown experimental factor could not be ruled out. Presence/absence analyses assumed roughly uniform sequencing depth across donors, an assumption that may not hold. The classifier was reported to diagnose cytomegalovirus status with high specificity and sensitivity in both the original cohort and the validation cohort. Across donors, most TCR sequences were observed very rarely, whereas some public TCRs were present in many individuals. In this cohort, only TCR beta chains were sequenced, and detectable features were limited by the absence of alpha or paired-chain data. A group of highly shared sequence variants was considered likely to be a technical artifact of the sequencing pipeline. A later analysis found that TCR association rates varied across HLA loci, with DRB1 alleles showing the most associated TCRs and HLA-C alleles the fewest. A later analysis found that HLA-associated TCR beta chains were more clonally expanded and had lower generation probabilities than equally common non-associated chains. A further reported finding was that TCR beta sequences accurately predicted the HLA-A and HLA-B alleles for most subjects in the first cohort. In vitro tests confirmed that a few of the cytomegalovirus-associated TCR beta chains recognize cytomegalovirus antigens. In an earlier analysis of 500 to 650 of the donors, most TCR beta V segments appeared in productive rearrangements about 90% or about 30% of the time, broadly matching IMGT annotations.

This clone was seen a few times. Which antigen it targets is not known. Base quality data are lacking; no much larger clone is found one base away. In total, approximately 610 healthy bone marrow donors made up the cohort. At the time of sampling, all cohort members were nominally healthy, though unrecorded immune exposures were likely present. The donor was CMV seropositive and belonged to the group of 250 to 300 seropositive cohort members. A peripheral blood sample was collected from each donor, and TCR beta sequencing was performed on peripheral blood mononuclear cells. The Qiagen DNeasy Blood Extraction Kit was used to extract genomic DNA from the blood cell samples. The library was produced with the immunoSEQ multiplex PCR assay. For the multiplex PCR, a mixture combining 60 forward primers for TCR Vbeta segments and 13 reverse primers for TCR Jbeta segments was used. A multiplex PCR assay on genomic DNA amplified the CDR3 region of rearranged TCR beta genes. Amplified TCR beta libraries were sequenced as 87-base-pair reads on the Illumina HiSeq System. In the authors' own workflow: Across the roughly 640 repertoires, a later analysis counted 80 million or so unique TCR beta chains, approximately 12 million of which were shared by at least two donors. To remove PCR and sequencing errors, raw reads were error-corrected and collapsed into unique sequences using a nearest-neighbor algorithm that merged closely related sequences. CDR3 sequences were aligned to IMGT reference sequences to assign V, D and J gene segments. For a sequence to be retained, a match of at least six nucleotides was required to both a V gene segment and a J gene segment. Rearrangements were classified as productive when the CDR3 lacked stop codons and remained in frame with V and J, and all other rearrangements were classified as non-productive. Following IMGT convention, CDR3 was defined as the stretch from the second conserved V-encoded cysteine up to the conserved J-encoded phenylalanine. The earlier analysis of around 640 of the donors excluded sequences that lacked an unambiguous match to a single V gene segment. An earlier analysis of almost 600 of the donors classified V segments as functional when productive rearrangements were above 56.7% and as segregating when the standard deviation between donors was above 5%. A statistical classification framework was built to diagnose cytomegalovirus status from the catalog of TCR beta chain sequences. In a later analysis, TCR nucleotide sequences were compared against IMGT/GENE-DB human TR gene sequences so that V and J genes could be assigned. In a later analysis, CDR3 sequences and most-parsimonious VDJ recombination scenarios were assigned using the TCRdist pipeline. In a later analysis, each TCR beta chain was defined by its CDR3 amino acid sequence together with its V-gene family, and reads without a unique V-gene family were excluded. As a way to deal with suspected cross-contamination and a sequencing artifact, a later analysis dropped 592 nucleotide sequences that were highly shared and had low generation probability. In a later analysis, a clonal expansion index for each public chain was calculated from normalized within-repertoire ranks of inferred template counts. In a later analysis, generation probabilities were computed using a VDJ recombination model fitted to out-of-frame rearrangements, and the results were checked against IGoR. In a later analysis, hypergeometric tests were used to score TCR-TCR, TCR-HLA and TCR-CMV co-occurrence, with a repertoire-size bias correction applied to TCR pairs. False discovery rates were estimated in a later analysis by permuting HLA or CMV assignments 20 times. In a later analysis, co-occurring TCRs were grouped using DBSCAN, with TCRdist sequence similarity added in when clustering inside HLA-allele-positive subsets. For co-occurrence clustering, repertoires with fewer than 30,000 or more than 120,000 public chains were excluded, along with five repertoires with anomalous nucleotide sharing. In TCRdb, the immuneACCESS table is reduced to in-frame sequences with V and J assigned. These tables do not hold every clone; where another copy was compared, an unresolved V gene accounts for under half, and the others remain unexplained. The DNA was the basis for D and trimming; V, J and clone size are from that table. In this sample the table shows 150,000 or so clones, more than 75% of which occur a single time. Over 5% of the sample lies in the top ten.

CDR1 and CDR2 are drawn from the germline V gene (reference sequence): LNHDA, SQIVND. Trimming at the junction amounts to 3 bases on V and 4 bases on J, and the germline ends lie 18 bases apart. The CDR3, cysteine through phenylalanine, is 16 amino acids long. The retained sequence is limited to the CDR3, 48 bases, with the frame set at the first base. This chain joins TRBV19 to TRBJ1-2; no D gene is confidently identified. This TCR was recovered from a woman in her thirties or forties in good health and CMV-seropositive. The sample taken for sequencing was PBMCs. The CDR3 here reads CASSIIVGPASYGYTF. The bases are TGTGCCAGTAGTATTATAGTCGGTCCGGCTAGCTATGGCTACACCTTC.